The 25 T cell receptor beta chains reported below all come from one sample, sequenced in a study of lymphopenia after photon versus proton radiotherapy. Profiling relied on immunoSEQ multiplex PCR, and the TCRdb table lists in-frame clones only, not all of them. The sample holds roughly 26,000 clones, 84% seen once. The sample was peripheral blood, taken from a patient treated with photon-based radiotherapy. The receptor set was obtained from a man aged 40-49 years with gastric cancer.

The rearrangement uses TRBV29-1 and TRBJ1-3, with 8 bases fitting TRBD1. The CDR3 contains 15 residues. The germline CDR1 and CDR2 sequences are SQVTM and ANQGSEA. The V segment lost 0 bases and the J segment 3 bases; nucleotides outside the gene matches: 4. CDR3 bases: TGCAGCGTTGAAGATCCCAGGGGGCTTGGAAACACCATATATTTT. It encodes CSVEDPRGLGNTIYF.

V is TRBV12-5 and J is TRBJ2-7, with 9 nucleotides matching TRBD1. Germline V gene lookup returns CDR1 LGHNT and CDR2 FRNRAP. This CDR3 has 13 amino acids. V was pared by 4 bases and J by 9 bases, with 7 bases of the junction left unmatched. This CDR3 is CASGSGTGRLQYF. CDR3 DNA sequence: TGTGCTAGTGGTTCCGGGACAGGGCGGTTGCAGTACTTC. Supplemented by reference TRBV12-5 and TRBJ2-7, the full variable domain reads DARVTQTPRHKVTEMGQEVTMRCQPILGHNTVFWYRQTMMQGLELLAYFRNRAPLDDSGMPKDRFSAEMPDATLATLKIQPSEPRDSAVYFCASGSGTGRLQYFGPGTRLTVT.

V usage is TRBV6-1 and J usage is TRBJ2-5, with TRBD2 identical over 7 bases. The CDR3 sequence is 15 residues long. The germline V gene encodes CDR1 MNHNS and CDR2 SASEGT. J lost 4 bases, V lost 2 bases, and 7 bases had no gene match. The CDR3 region is CASSENTGGRETQYF. The DNA of the CDR3 is TGTGCCAGCAGTGAAAACACGGGGGGACGAGAGACCCAGTACTTC.

The V call is TRBV27, the J call TRBJ2-7; TRBD1 aligns across 9 bases. The germline V gene encodes CDR1 MNHEY and CDR2 SMNVEV (reference sequence). V shed 2 bases, J shed 4 bases, and the junction held 6 bases outside the gene matches. The CDR3 contains 15 residues. The DNA of the CDR3 is TGTGCCAGCAGTTTAGGGACAGGGAGTTCGTACGAGCAGTACTTC. This encodes CASSLGTGSSYEQYF.

The chain uses TRBV19 and TRBJ2-3, with 7 bases that match TRBD1. There are 15 residues in the CDR3. After removal of 8 bases from V and 0 bases from J, the junction contained 8 bases not matched to a gene. CDR1 is LNHDA and CDR2 is SQIVND in the germline V gene (reference sequence). The CDR3 reads CASGEQGISTDTQYF. The CDR3 DNA reads TGTGCCAGTGGCGAACAGGGGATTAGCACAGATACGCAGTATTTT.

The V call is TRBV19, the J call TRBJ2-4; TRBD2 might be the D (5 bases). This CDR3 spans 12 amino acids. The V and J ends lost 7 bases and 7 bases respectively, with 11 bases between them. Germline V gene sequence: CDR1 LNHDA, CDR2 SQIVND (reference sequence). The CDR3 DNA sequence: TGTGCCAGTAAGGGTTGGGAGAACATTCAGTACTTC. Translation gives CASKGWENIQYF.

This clone was detected only once. The V gene is TRBV7-9, the J gene TRBJ1-2, with a possible D match to TRBD1 (5 bases). Germline V gives CDR1 SEHNR, CDR2 FQNEAQ (reference sequence). The ends were cut back, 3 bases at V and 5 bases at J, with 13 bases in the middle. This CDR3 spans 14 amino acids. The CDR3 region has the DNA TGTGCCAGCAGCTTTGTTACAGGCGATTATGGCTACACCTTC. Protein sequence: CASSFVTGDYGYTF.

V usage is TRBV7-2 and J usage is TRBJ1-2; 10 bases agree with TRBD1. Trimming took 3 bases from V and 8 from J; bases not matched to a gene: 6. Germline V gene lookup returns CDR1 SGHTA and CDR2 FQGNSA. This CDR3 has 14 amino acids. The CDR3 reads CASSFAGTGVGYTF. CDR3 DNA sequence: TGTGCCAGCAGCTTTGCCGGGACAGGGGTCGGCTACACCTTC.

The CDR3, as DNA: TGTGCCAGCAGCTTTACGGCGGGCTACGACGAGCAGTACTTC. Translating gives CASSFTAGYDEQYF. V and J are TRBV7-9 and TRBJ2-7; perhaps TRBD2 as D (5 bases). Germline loops: CDR1 SEHNR, CDR2 FQNEAQ (reference sequence). V lost 3 bases and J 5 bases, leaving 14 bases between the germline ends. This CDR3 has 14 residues.

V and J are TRBV7-9 and TRBJ2-5; possible D gene TRBD1, 6 bases. Germline V CDR1 and CDR2: SEHNR, FQNEAQ (reference sequence). Trimming took off 4 bases at V and 2 bases at J, with 17 bases between the two ends. This CDR3 region has 16 residues. The CDR3 loop reads CASSSTAPGQQETQYF. The CDR3, as DNA: TGTGCCAGCAGCTCTACGGCGCCGGGACAACAAGAGACCCAGTACTTC. The variable domain in full, completed from reference TRBV7-9 and TRBJ2-5, reads DTGVSQNPRHKITKRGQNVTFRCDPISEHNRLYWYRQTLGQGPEFLTYFQNEAQLEKSRLLSDRFSAERPKGSFSTLEIQRTEQGDSAMYLCASSSTAPGQQETQYFGPGTRLLVL.

This chain links TRBV5-4 with TRBJ1-2; D perhaps matches TRBD1 (5 bases). V was clipped by 4 bases and J by 1 base, with 11 bases between them. Germline V gene data show CDR1 as SGHNT and CDR2 as YYREEE (reference sequence). The CDR3 length is 14 residues. CDR3 bases: TGTGCCAGCAGCCTCCAGGGTTTTAACTATGGCTACACCTTC. The encoded protein is CASSLQGFNYGYTF.

The rearrangement uses TRBV11-2 and TRBJ1-5, with 7 bases fitting TRBD1. The CDR3 spans 16 residues. Germline CDR1 and CDR2: SGHAT and FQNNGV. After removal of 2 bases from V and 5 bases from J, the junction contained 9 bases not matched to a gene. CDR3 sequence reads: CASSLWGGQGDQPQHF. The CDR3 DNA reads TGTGCCAGCAGCTTATGGGGCGGCCAGGGGGATCAGCCCCAGCATTTT.

This chain uses TRBV7-6 with TRBJ2-5, with D tentatively TRBD1 (5 bases). The CDR3 contains 12 residues. CDR1 is SGHVS and CDR2 is FNYEAQ in the germline V gene. V was clipped by 5 bases and J by 9 bases, with 13 bases between them. The CDR3 DNA follows: TGTGCCAGCAGCCCCCCGGGCAGGGCCCAGTACTTC. Translated, it gives CASSPPGRAQYF.

V and J are TRBV30 and TRBJ2-7; the D gene is possibly TRBD1 (6 bases). V was trimmed by 1 base and J by 7 bases, leaving 11 bases between them. This CDR3 has 12 residues. CDR1 is GTSNPN, CDR2 SVGIG, per germline (reference sequence). The CDR3 sequence: CAWSDQGIEQYF. CDR3 sequence (DNA): TGTGCCTGGAGTGACCAGGGGATTGAGCAGTACTTC. Combining the CDR3 with reference TRBV30 and TRBJ2-7 gives the whole variable domain SQTIHQWPATLVQPVGSPLSLECTVEGTSNPNLYWYRQAAGRGLQLLFYSVGIGQISSEVPQNLSASRPQDRQFILSSKKLLLSDSGFYLCAWSDQGIEQYFGPGTRLTVT.

The V call is TRBV5-1, the J call TRBJ2-6; TRBD2 agrees at 7 bases. The V gene's germline CDR1 is SGHRS and CDR2 YFSETQ. V was clipped by 4 bases and J by 4 bases; unmatched bases: 11. The CDR3 is made up of 17 amino acids. In DNA form, the CDR3 reads TGCGCCAGCAGCCCGAAGGGAGGGAGTGTAGGGGCCAACGTCCTGACTTTC. This encodes CASSPKGGSVGANVLTF.

The chain links TRBV6-6 to TRBJ1-6; no definite D call. The V and J ends lost 6 bases and 6 bases respectively, with 6 bases between them. Per germline, CDR1 MNHNY and CDR2 SVGAGI (reference sequence). This CDR3 is 12 amino acids long. CDR3 bases: TGTGCCAGCAGGACGGGTAATTCACCCCTCCACTTT. Amino acids: CASRTGNSPLHF.

The chain is built from TRBV19 and TRBJ1-5; TRBD1 aligns across 9 bases. Germline V gene lookup returns CDR1 LNHDA and CDR2 SQIVND (reference sequence). The CDR3 consists of 15 residues. Losses at the gene ends were 6 bases for V and 0 bases for J; bases not matched to a gene: 3. CDR3 residues: CASRRDRASNQPQHF. CDR3 sequence (DNA): TGTGCCAGTAGAAGGGACAGGGCTAGCAATCAGCCCCAGCATTTT.

The rearrangement uses TRBV6-1 and TRBJ1-5; TRBD1 might be the D (6 bases). Germline V lookup: CDR1 MNHNS, CDR2 SASEGT. The CDR3 has 13 amino acids. Trimming shortened V by 5 bases and J by 6 bases, and 11 bases separated the two germline ends. The CDR3 nucleotides read TGTGCCAGCAGTTATGTAGGGGGTCAGCCCCAGCATTTT. Encoded protein: CASSYVGGQPQHF.

The gene calls are TRBV19 and TRBJ2-3; a possible D gene is TRBD1 (5 bases). Germline V CDR1 and CDR2: LNHDA, SQIVND (reference sequence). The CDR3 consists of 12 residues. The ends were cut back, 5 bases at V and 5 bases at J, with 8 bases in the middle. The CDR3 DNA is TGTGCCAGTAGTCAACAGGAAGATACGCAGTATTTT. Residues: CASSQQEDTQYF. The entire variable domain, with the rest obtained from reference TRBV19 and TRBJ2-3, is as follows: DGGITQSPKYLFRKEGQNVTLSCEQNLNHDAMYWYRQDPGQGLRLIYYSQIVNDFQKGDIAEGYSVSREKKESFPLTVTSAQKNPTAFYLCASSQQEDTQYFGPGTRLTVL.

This clone was detected a few times. The chain links TRBV9 to TRBJ2-1; possibly TRBD1 for D (6 bases). Trimming removed 4 bases at V and 3 bases at J, with 8 bases between. Germline loops: CDR1 SGDLS, CDR2 YYNGEE. The CDR3 has 13 residues. Written as DNA, the CDR3 is TGTGCCAGCAGCCAAGGGGGCTACAATGAGCAGTTCTTC. It yields the protein CASSQGGYNEQFF.

The chain recombines TRBV4-3 with TRBJ1-2; D gene ambiguous. CDR3 length equals 16 residues. CDR1 and CDR2 (germline): LGHNA, YSLEER. Trimming removed 1 base at V and 0 bases at J, with 12 bases between. The CDR3 coding sequence is TGCGCCAGCAGCCAAGGGACGGCGTCGGCTAACTATGGCTACACCTTC. Protein sequence: CASSQGTASANYGYTF.

This clone was recorded a few times. The V and J genes are TRBV9 and TRBJ2-2; D not certain. This CDR3 is built from 14 residues. Germline V gene lookup returns CDR1 SGDLS and CDR2 YYNGEE. V was clipped by 10 bases and J by 0 bases, with 13 bases between them. Here the CDR3 DNA reads TGTGCCTCAAGCGTTGGGGCGAACACCGGGGAGCTGTTTTTT. Translated, it gives CASSVGANTGELFF.

The chain couples TRBV6-6 to TRBJ1-3; tentatively, D is TRBD1 (5 bases). The CDR3 loop spans 14 amino acids. Trimming shortened V by 6 bases and J by 4 bases, and 13 bases separated the two germline ends. Germline CDR1 and CDR2: MNHNY and SVGAGI (reference sequence). This CDR3 is CASRSGTGGNTIYF. CDR3 bases: TGTGCCAGCAGGAGCGGGACCGGAGGAAACACCATATATTTT.

The chain couples TRBV27 to TRBJ1-5; the D gene is possibly TRBD1 (6 bases). Germline CDR1 and CDR2: MNHEY and SMNVEV (reference sequence). The CDR3 length is 14 residues. V was pared by 5 bases and J by 7 bases, with 15 bases between. CDR3 amino acids: CASSLDSAKQPQHF. The CDR3 bases are TGTGCCAGCAGTCTGGACAGCGCCAAGCAGCCCCAGCATTTT.

The CDR3 DNA is TGCGCCAGCAGCTGGGGGGCCGGAACCGGGGAGCTGTTTTTT. Amino acid sequence: CASSWGAGTGELFF. The chain employs TRBV5-1 and TRBJ2-2; D might be TRBD1 or TRBD2, each matching 6 bases. The V end lost 3 bases, the J end lost 5 bases, and 11 bases lay between the germline ends. Per germline, CDR1 SGHRS and CDR2 YFSETQ. This CDR3 region has 14 residues.